These 25 T cell receptor beta chains came from one sample sequenced in a study of siplizumab effects on memory and regulatory T cells. TCRdb's copy holds only in-frame clones and misses some; the assay was immunoSEQ multiplex PCR. The sample carries around 100,000 clones, 94% recorded once. What was sequenced was non-Treg CD4+ T cells sorted from blood. The origin of the receptors is a human donor in good health.

The V call is TRBV5-1, the J call TRBJ2-5; 9 positions match TRBD2. With 7 bases clipped from V and 5 bases from J, the junction kept 6 bases outside the gene matches. This CDR3 is built from 13 residues. CDR1 and CDR2 from the germline V gene are SGHRS and YFSETQ. CDR3 protein: CASSSGRRETQYF. The DNA for the CDR3 is TGCGCCAGCTCGAGCGGGAGGAGGGAGACCCAGTACTTC.

The chain recombines TRBV15 with TRBJ2-5; no clear D gene. Trimming took off 0 bases at V and 4 bases at J, with 9 bases between the two ends. CDR1 LNHNV and CDR2 YYDKDF come from the germline V gene (reference sequence). There are 14 residues in the CDR3. CDR3 coding DNA: TGTGCCACCAGCAGAGATTCTCGATCAGAGACCCAGTACTTC. Amino acids: CATSRDSRSETQYF.

V and J are TRBV18 and TRBJ2-5; 7 positions agree with TRBD2. Germline values: CDR1 KGHSH, CDR2 LQKENI. CDR3 length: 14 residues. J gave up 1 base and V 4 bases, and 3 bases lay outside the gene matches. The CDR3 loop reads CASSLSSGQETQYF. CDR3 DNA: TGTGCCAGCTCACTGTCTAGCGGCCAAGAGACCCAGTACTTC.

CDR3 residues: CASRLVWLAFF. DNA of the CDR3: TGTGCCAGCCGGCTGGTGTGGTTGGCTTTCTTT. The genes are TRBV5-8 and TRBJ1-1; D not certain. The V end lost 7 bases, the J end lost 11 bases, and 15 bases lay between the germline ends. CDR3 length equals 11 residues. Germline V CDR1 and CDR2: SGHTS, YDEGEE.

Comments on this clone: Other nucleotide sequences from this sample produce the same CDR3. This chain uses TRBV7-8 with TRBJ2-5; tentative D call: TRBD2 (5 bases). Per germline, CDR1 SGHVS and CDR2 FQNEAQ. With 2 bases removed from V and 2 bases from J, the gap between germline ends came to 6 bases. The CDR3 runs to 13 residues. CDR3 protein: CASSLSGQETQYF. The CDR3 DNA reads as TGTGCCAGCAGCTTATCGGGGCAAGAGACCCAGTACTTC. The full variable domain, completed using reference TRBV7-8 and TRBJ2-5, is GAGVSQSPRYKVAKRGQDVALRCDPISGHVSLFWYQQALGQGPEFLTYFQNEAQLDKSGLPSDRFFAERPEGSVSTLKIQRTQQEDSAVYLCASSLSGQETQYFGPGTRLLVL.

The rearrangement uses TRBV27 and TRBJ2-3; 9 bases are a match to TRBD2. After removal of 1 base from V and 4 bases from J, the junction contained 6 bases not matched to a gene. The length of the CDR3 is 16 residues. Germline CDR1 is MNHEY and CDR2 is SMNVEV (reference sequence). In nucleotides, the CDR3 is TGTGCCAGCAGTTTATTGGGCGGGAGGGGCGCAGATACGCAGTATTTT. Encoded protein: CASSLLGGRGADTQYF.

The rearrangement links TRBV19 to TRBJ2-7; 7 bases agree with TRBD2. This CDR3 comprises 15 residues. V lost 9 bases, J lost 0 bases, and 11 bases stayed unmatched. Germline-derived CDR1 and CDR2 are LNHDA and SQIVND (reference sequence). CDR3 sequence: CASRVQRGSSYEQYF. The CDR3 region has the DNA TGTGCCAGCAGAGTACAGCGGGGAAGCTCCTACGAGCAGTACTTC.

The chain has TRBV9 and TRBJ2-3; the D gene is possibly TRBD2 (5 bases). This CDR3 has 14 residues. In germline, CDR1 is SGDLS, CDR2 YYNGEE. V was shortened by 2 bases and J by 2 bases, with 9 bases between the two germline ends. DNA of the CDR3: TGTGCCAGCAGCGTCGGGGATTACACAGATACGCAGTATTTT. Its translation is CASSVGDYTDTQYF.

V usage is TRBV28 and J usage is TRBJ2-7; 13 bases are a match to TRBD2. V was pared by 7 bases and J by 4 bases, with 7 bases of the junction left unmatched. The CDR3 is 15 amino acids. CDR1 is MDHEN and CDR2 is SYDVKM in the germline V gene. CDR3 coding DNA: TGTGCCAGCACGGAACTAGCGGGAGGGCTGTACGAGCAGTACTTC. Translating gives CASTELAGGLYEQYF.

CDR3 DNA: TGTGCCAGCACCAGAGAGTTCGATGATGAGCAGTTCTTC. Translating it yields CASTREFDDEQFF. The genes are TRBV6-1 and TRBJ2-1; D is unclear. Germline CDR1 MNHNS, CDR2 SASEGT. The CDR3 is 13 residues long. Trimming removed 7 bases at V and 8 bases at J, with 15 bases between.

This rearrangement joins TRBV6-1 to TRBJ2-3; D is ambiguous. This CDR3 region has 13 residues. V was clipped by 6 bases and J by 6 bases, with 13 bases between them. Germline CDR1 reads MNHNS; CDR2 reads SASEGT. The CDR3 loop reads CASRVSPQDTQYF. Written as DNA, the CDR3 is TGTGCCAGCAGAGTCAGTCCACAGGATACGCAGTATTTT.

The DNA of the CDR3 is TGCAGCTCAGCCGGGACTACGAGCACAGATACGCAGTATTTT. Protein: CSSAGTTSTDTQYF. The rearrangement joins TRBV29-1 to TRBJ2-3; 7 bases align to TRBD2. The length of the CDR3 is 14 residues. Germline V gene data show CDR1 as SQVTM and CDR2 as ANQGSEA. V was pared by 8 bases and J by 0 bases, with 8 bases of the junction left unmatched.

The chain recombines TRBV27 with TRBJ2-2, with unresolved D. Germline loops: CDR1 MNHEY, CDR2 SMNVEV (reference sequence). The CDR3 sequence is 12 residues long. V gave up 4 bases and J gave up 4 bases, with 4 bases separating them. In DNA, the CDR3 is TGTGCCAGCAGTTGGACCACCGGGGAGCTGTTTTTT. Translated, it gives CASSWTTGELFF.

The rearrangement uses TRBV6-1 and TRBJ2-5; 9 bases are shared with TRBD1. Germline loops: CDR1 MNHNS, CDR2 SASEGT. J lost 9 bases, V lost 8 bases, and 13 bases had no gene match. This CDR3 region has 14 residues. In DNA, the CDR3 is TGTGCCAGCGACAGGGGGACTTTTTTCGGGGCCCAGTACTTC. Translated, it gives CASDRGTFFGAQYF.

The rearrangement joins TRBV11-1 to TRBJ2-1; D is perhaps TRBD1 (5 bases). Germline V gives CDR1 SGHAT, CDR2 FQDESV (reference sequence). There are 14 residues in the CDR3. The ends were cut back, 5 bases at V and 7 bases at J, with 15 bases in the middle. The CDR3 loop is CASSPTGALNEQFF. CDR3 coding DNA: TGTGCCAGCAGCCCGACTGGGGCGCTAAATGAGCAGTTCTTC.

The chain recombines TRBV7-3 with TRBJ2-1, with 10 positions matching TRBD2. CDR3 length: 16 amino acids. Germline values: CDR1 SGHTA, CDR2 FQGTGA. V lost 3 bases, J lost 5 bases, and 7 bases stayed unmatched. As DNA, the CDR3 is TGTGCCAGCAGCTTCCCATCTAGCGGGAGAAACAATGAGCAGTTCTTC. Protein: CASSFPSSGRNNEQFF.

The rearrangement joins TRBV6-5 to TRBJ2-2; 9 positions match TRBD1. With V trimmed by 6 bases and J by 3 bases, 5 bases remained unmatched. Looked up from germline, CDR1 is MNHEY and CDR2 is SVGAGI. This CDR3 comprises 15 residues. CDR3 region: CASSRRDRDTGELFF. The CDR3 region has the DNA TGTGCCAGCAGCCGCCGGGACAGGGACACCGGGGAGCTGTTTTTT.

This clone was counted once. V and J are TRBV7-8 and TRBJ2-2, with unresolved D. Germline V gene lookup returns CDR1 SGHVS and CDR2 FQNEAQ. This CDR3 region has 16 residues. V was shortened by 1 base and J by 6 bases, with 15 bases between the two germline ends. CDR3 loop: CASSLVAYLKSGELFF. The CDR3 bases are TGTGCCAGCAGCTTAGTAGCATACTTGAAATCCGGGGAGCTGTTTTTT. The full variable domain, with the rest looked up from reference TRBV7-8 and TRBJ2-2, is GAGVSQSPRYKVAKRGQDVALRCDPISGHVSLFWYQQALGQGPEFLTYFQNEAQLDKSGLPSDRFFAERPEGSVSTLKIQRTQQEDSAVYLCASSLVAYLKSGELFFGEGSRLTVL.

The chain employs TRBV2 and TRBJ2-2, with TRBD1 matching over 7 bases. This CDR3 has 15 residues. Trimming removed 7 bases from V and 6 bases from J; junction bases left unmatched: 11. Germline CDR1 SNHLY, CDR2 FYNNEI. CDR3 in amino acids: CASNRGGIPSGELFF. For the CDR3, the DNA is TGTGCCAGCAACCGAGGGGGCATCCCGTCCGGGGAGCTGTTTTTT. Looking up the rest from reference TRBV2 and TRBJ2-2 gives the full variable domain: EPEVTQTPSHQVTQMGQEVILRCVPISNHLYFYWYRQILGQKVEFLVSFYNNEISEKSEIFDDQFSVERPDGSNFTLKIRSTKLEDSAMYFCASNRGGIPSGELFFGEGSRLTVL.

Here the CDR3 DNA reads TGTGCCAGCAGGCCGCCGCTAACCGCCTACGAGCAGTACTTC. Its protein is CASRPPLTAYEQYF. The genes are TRBV6-1 and TRBJ2-7, with unresolved D. The CDR3 totals 14 residues. Trimming removed 6 bases at V and 2 bases at J, with 14 bases between. CDR1 is MNHNS and CDR2 is SASEGT in the germline V gene.

The chain combines TRBV29-1 with TRBJ1-2, with unresolved D. Trimming removed 8 bases at V and 0 bases at J, with 10 bases between. Per germline, CDR1 SQVTM and CDR2 ANQGSEA. The CDR3 runs to 12 residues. The CDR3 here is CSFLTANYGYTF. The CDR3 coding sequence is TGCAGCTTTTTGACGGCTAACTATGGCTACACCTTC.

CDR3 nucleotides: TGTGCCAGCATGATGAAGGGACAGGCGTCCGAGCAGTACTTC. Protein sequence: CASMMKGQASEQYF. The rearrangement links TRBV6-5 to TRBJ2-7; 8 bases fit TRBD1. Germline assignment: CDR1 MNHEY and CDR2 SVGAGI. After removal of 7 bases from V and 6 bases from J, the junction contained 11 bases not matched to a gene. The CDR3 extends over 14 amino acids.

In its sample, this clone was seen a few times. The chain joins TRBV19 to TRBJ2-1; 8 nucleotides match TRBD2. Trimming cost V 5 bases and J 12 bases; bases outside gene matches: 9. Per germline, CDR1 LNHDA and CDR2 SQIVND (reference sequence). The CDR3 consists of 13 residues. CDR3 coding DNA: TGTGCCAGTAGTCCGACTACTAGCGGAGGGCAGTTCTTC. Its protein product is CASSPTTSGGQFF.

This chain connects TRBV9 to TRBJ2-3; no clear D gene. Germline lookup yields CDR1 SGDLS and CDR2 YYNGEE. Trimming cost V 1 base and J 6 bases, with 18 bases left between them. This CDR3 spans 16 amino acids. DNA of the CDR3: TGTGCCAGCAGCGTACTCTCTCTAGGCGCCGTGGATACGCAGTATTTT. Its translation: CASSVLSLGAVDTQYF.

The V and J genes are TRBV18 and TRBJ1-3; no clear D gene. The V end lost 6 bases, the J end lost 0 bases, and 15 bases lay between the germline ends. Germline CDR1 KGHSH, CDR2 LQKENI. The CDR3 is 16 residues long. The CDR3 region has the DNA TGTGCCAGCTCCTACCAGGACCCCTACTCTGGAAACACCATATATTTT. This gives the protein CASSYQDPYSGNTIYF.